The 16 T cell receptor beta chains given below trace back to one sample, sequenced in a study of blood T cells in healthy people across ages (dated by TCRdb to the mid-2010s). The method was 5' RACE. TCRdb shows the sequencer as Illumina HiSeq 2500. The second PCR ran for about 6 to 12 cycles and used a J-beta primer mix along with a sample-barcoded 5' primer. TCRdb took the public reads, trimmed them with fastp at Q25, ran MiXCR for clone calling and kept in-frame beta chains. Merged by CDR3 protein, the rows form single entries marked with the most common genes and DNA. The sample table contains about 320,000 distinct CDR3 sequences; only one count was recorded for roughly a quarter of them. Roughly 30% of the sample belongs to the ten largest clones. The sample was blood. The receptors were sampled from a woman in her sixties or seventies in good health.

This clonotype was picked up many times. The rearrangement joins TRBV29-1 to TRBJ2-7; maybe TRBD1 (8 bases). The germline CDR1 and CDR2 sequences are SQVTM and ANQGSEA. This CDR3 is 16 amino acids long. Trimming pared 4 bases from V and 6 bases from J, leaving 25 bases between. The CDR3 region is CSVVGGGQVGLREQYF. The CDR3 DNA follows: TGCAGCGTTGTAGGGGGGGGACAGGTTGGTCTACGCGAGCAGTACTTC.

This chain uses TRBV3-1 with TRBJ2-7; TRBD1 is a possible D gene (5 bases). Per the germline V gene, CDR1 is LGHDT and CDR2 is YNNKEL (reference sequence). Trimming shortened V by 1 base and J by 2 bases, and 6 bases separated the two germline ends. This CDR3 is 13 amino acids long. This CDR3 reads CASSQGQTYEQYF. The CDR3 bases are TGTGCCAGCAGCCAAGGACAGACCTACGAGCAGTACTTC.

J is TRBJ2-2 and V is TRBV10-3, with 8 bases lining up with TRBD1. V dropped 11 bases and J dropped 4; count of bases not matched to a gene: 3. CDR3 length: 12 residues. The germline V gene encodes CDR1 ENHRY and CDR2 SYGVKD. CDR3 DNA sequence: TGTGCCTCACAGGGGGGCACCGGGGAGCTGTTTTTT. Residues: CASQGGTGELFF.

This rearrangement joins TRBV5-1 to TRBJ2-5; 9 nucleotides agree with TRBD1. The J call may be faulty, since TRBJ2-7 better matches the DNA end. This CDR3 has 15 amino acids. Germline V gene data show CDR1 as SGHRS and CDR2 as YFSETQ. CDR3 nucleotides: TGCGCCAGCAGCTCGTACTGGGGACAGGGAGACGAGCAGTACTTC. This sequence encodes CASSSYWGQGDEQYF.

There are many counts of this clonotype. This chain joins TRBV29-1 and TRBJ2-1; TRBD1 aligns across 10 bases. Germline trimming cut 7 bases from V and 4 bases from J; bases unmatched to any gene: 4. Germline CDR1 SQVTM, CDR2 ANQGSEA. CDR3 length equals 13 residues. The CDR3 region has the DNA TGCAGCGCCCGGGACAGGGGATACAATGAGCAGTTCTTC. This gives the protein CSARDRGYNEQFF.

This clonotype was seen only a few times. The V gene is TRBV28, the J gene TRBJ2-7; 9 nucleotides agree with TRBD2. The CDR3 has 14 residues. V lost 8 bases to trimming and J lost 1 base; unmatched junction nucleotides: 6. CDR1 is MDHEN and CDR2 is SYDVKM in the germline V gene. The CDR3 here is CASSSGGISYEQYF. DNA of the CDR3: TGTGCCAGCTCGAGCGGGGGGATTTCCTACGAGCAGTACTTC.

This clonotype has a single count. One end of the junction is discordant with germline, which a read error may explain. The chain combines TRBV7-8 with TRBJ1-2; a possible D gene is TRBD1 (5 bases). The CDR3 runs 13 residues. From germline, CDR1 is SGHVS and CDR2 FQNEAQ. CDR3 sequence: CATSDRTLYGYTF. Here the CDR3 DNA reads TGTGCCACCAGCGATCGGACACTGTATGGCTACACCTTC.

The chain couples TRBV6-2 or TRBV6-3 to TRBJ2-1; D gene ambiguous. The CDR3 is made up of 14 amino acids. Germline loops: CDR1 MNHEY, CDR2 SVGEGT. Trimming removed 4 bases at V and 0 bases at J, with 7 bases between. The chain's CDR3 is CASSLSDSYNEQFF. The CDR3 DNA sequence: TGTGCCAGCAGTTTATCGGACTCCTACAATGAGCAGTTCTTC.

V usage is TRBV29-1 and J usage is TRBJ1-4; D is undetermined. Germline CDR1 and CDR2: SQVTM and ANQGSEA. The V and J ends lost 4 bases and 4 bases respectively, with 13 bases between them. CDR3 size: 14 residues. CDR3 amino acids: CSVGRMGNNEKLFF. The CDR3 nucleotides read TGCAGCGTTGGACGGATGGGGAATAATGAAAAACTGTTTTTT.

There are a few counts of this clonotype. A read error may be the cause here, since a much bigger clone is one base away. The chain uses TRBV20-1 and TRBJ2-5; perhaps D is TRBD1 or TRBD2 (5 bases each). The CDR3 runs 13 residues. Germline CDR1 and CDR2: DFQATT and SNEGSKA (reference sequence). The CDR3 DNA reads as TGCAATGCCCTAGCCGGGGCACAAGAGACCCAGTACTTC. Translated: CNALAGAQETQYF.

This chain joins TRBV29-1 and TRBJ1-2; D not resolved. The ends were cut back, 3 bases at V and 4 bases at J, with 12 bases in the middle. Germline V gives CDR1 SQVTM, CDR2 ANQGSEA. The CDR3 runs to 13 residues. The CDR3 loop is CSVDPEDRYGYTF. The DNA for the CDR3 is TGCAGCGTTGACCCGGAAGACCGCTATGGCTACACCTTC.

The chain couples TRBV20-1 to TRBJ2-3, with D perhaps matching TRBD2 (6 bases). The CDR3 has 15 amino acids. Trimming took off 1 base at V and 5 bases at J, with 16 bases between the two ends. The germline CDR1 and CDR2 sequences are DFQATT and SNEGSKA (reference sequence). In nucleotides, the CDR3 is TGCAGTGCTAGAGTTCCCGGGGGAGTAGGAGATACGCAGTATTTT. Its translation is CSARVPGGVGDTQYF.

The rearrangement uses TRBV28 and TRBJ2-1, with TRBD2 matching over 13 bases. The J call may be mistaken, given a closer DNA end match to TRBJ2-5. Germline V gene lookup returns CDR1 MDHEN and CDR2 SYDVKM. The CDR3 is made up of 17 amino acids. CDR3 protein: CASSSPGLAGLTAPQYF. In DNA, the CDR3 is TGTGCCAGCAGTTCTCCGGGACTAGCGGGACTCACGGCTCCCCAGTACTTC.

V is TRBV4-1 and J is TRBJ1-2; no definite D call. This CDR3 is 15 amino acids long. Trimming stripped 0 bases from V and 4 bases from J, with 12 bases between. Per germline, CDR1 MGHRA and CDR2 YSYEKL. For the CDR3, the DNA is TGCGCCAGCAGCCAAGATAGCGCAGAAATCTATGGCTACACCTTC. It specifies CASSQDSAEIYGYTF.

The chain combines TRBV3-1 with TRBJ2-5; TRBD2 agrees at 7 bases. V trimming: 4 bases; J trimming: 4 bases; junction bases outside the gene matches: 9. CDR3 length: 15 amino acids. Germline CDR1 is LGHDT and CDR2 is YNNKEL (reference sequence). As DNA, the CDR3 is TGTGCCAGCAGCCCCCTGGGGCGGGAGCCAGAGACCCAGTACTTC. It is translated as CASSPLGREPETQYF.

The chain recombines TRBV2 with TRBJ2-5; 14 nucleotides align to TRBD2. Germline lookup yields CDR1 SNHLY and CDR2 FYNNEI. CDR3 length: 16 amino acids. Trimming at V came to 2 bases and at J to 4 bases, leaving 3 bases not matched to a gene. The CDR3 coding sequence is TGTGCCAGCAGTGAAACCGGGACTAGCGGGAGAGAGACCCAGTACTTC. Translation gives CASSETGTSGRETQYF. Filled out from reference TRBV2 and TRBJ2-5, the complete variable domain reads EPEVTQTPSHQVTQMGQEVILRCVPISNHLYFYWYRQILGQKVEFLVSFYNNEISEKSEIFDDQFSVERPDGSNFTLKIRSTKLEDSAMYFCASSETGTSGRETQYFGPGTRLLVL.